Described below is a single T cell receptor beta chain sequence and its context. This entry belongs to a study of T cell changes during pregnancy in multiple sclerosis. Germline V lookup: CDR1 SGHVT, CDR2 SQSDAQ. Trimming cost V 1 base and J 2 bases, with 18 bases left between them. This CDR3 region has 17 residues. Measured with immunoSEQ multiplex PCR; TCRdb has only the in-frame clones, and not every one. The data hold some 43,000 clones, with 90% to 95% observed a single time. The source was CD8+ T cells from peripheral blood mononuclear cells, collected in the third trimester of pregnancy. The sequence came from a female donor with multiple sclerosis, enrolled in a pregnancy study. The gene calls are TRBV7-4 and TRBJ2-7, with D possibly matching TRBD1 (5 bases). CDR3 sequence: CASSLGEFRAQPYEQYF. CDR3 in DNA: TGTGCCAGCAGCTTAGGAGAGTTCAGGGCACAGCCCTACGAGCAGTACTTC.